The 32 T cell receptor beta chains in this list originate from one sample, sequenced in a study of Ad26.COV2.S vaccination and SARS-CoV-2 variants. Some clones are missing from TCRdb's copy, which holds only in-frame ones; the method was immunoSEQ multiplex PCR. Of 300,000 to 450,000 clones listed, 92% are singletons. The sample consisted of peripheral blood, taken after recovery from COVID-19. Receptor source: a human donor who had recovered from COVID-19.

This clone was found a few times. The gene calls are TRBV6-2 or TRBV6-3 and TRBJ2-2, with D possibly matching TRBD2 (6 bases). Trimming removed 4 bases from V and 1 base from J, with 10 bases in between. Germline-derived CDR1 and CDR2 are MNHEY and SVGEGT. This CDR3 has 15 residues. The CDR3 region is CASSLGLQNTGELFF. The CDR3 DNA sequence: TGTGCCAGCAGTTTGGGACTTCAGAACACCGGGGAGCTGTTTTTT.

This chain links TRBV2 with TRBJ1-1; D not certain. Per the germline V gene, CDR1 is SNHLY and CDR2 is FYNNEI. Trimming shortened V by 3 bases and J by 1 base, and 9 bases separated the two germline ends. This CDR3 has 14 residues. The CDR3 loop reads CASSDRYGNTEAFF. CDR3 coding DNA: TGTGCCAGCAGTGATCGATACGGGAACACTGAAGCTTTCTTT.

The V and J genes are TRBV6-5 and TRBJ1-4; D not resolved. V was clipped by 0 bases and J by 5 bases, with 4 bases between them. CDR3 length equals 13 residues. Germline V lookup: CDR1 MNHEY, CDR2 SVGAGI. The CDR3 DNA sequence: TGTGCCAGCAGTTACTCCCGGAATGAAAAACTGTTTTTT. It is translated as CASSYSRNEKLFF.

The CDR3 sequence is CASSMSGREDTEAFF. CDR3 DNA sequence: TGCGCCAGCAGCATGTCGGGCAGGGAGGACACTGAAGCTTTCTTT. The V and J genes are TRBV5-1 and TRBJ1-1, with TRBD1 as a possible D gene (5 bases). The germline V gene has CDR1 SGHRS and CDR2 YFSETQ. The CDR3 has 15 amino acids. V lost 4 bases and J 3 bases, leaving 16 bases between the germline ends.

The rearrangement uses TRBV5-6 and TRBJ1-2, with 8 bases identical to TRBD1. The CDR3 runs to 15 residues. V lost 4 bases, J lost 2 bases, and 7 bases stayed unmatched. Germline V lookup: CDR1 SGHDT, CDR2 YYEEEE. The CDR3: CASSRRTGTNYGYTF. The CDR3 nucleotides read TGTGCCAGCAGCCGAAGGACAGGGACAAACTATGGCTACACCTTC.

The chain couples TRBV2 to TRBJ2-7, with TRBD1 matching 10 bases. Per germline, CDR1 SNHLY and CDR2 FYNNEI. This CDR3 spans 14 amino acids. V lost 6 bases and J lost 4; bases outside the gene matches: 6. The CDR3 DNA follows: TGTGCCAGCAGCGGGACAGGGGAGCGGTACGAGCAGTACTTC. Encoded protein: CASSGTGERYEQYF.

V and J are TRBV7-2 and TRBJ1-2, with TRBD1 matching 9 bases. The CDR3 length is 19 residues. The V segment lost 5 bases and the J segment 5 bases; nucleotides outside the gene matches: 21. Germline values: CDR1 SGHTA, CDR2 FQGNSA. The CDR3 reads CASSPQHVAPGTGKYGYTF. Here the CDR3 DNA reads TGTGCCAGCAGCCCTCAGCACGTAGCTCCCGGGACAGGGAAGTATGGCTACACCTTC.

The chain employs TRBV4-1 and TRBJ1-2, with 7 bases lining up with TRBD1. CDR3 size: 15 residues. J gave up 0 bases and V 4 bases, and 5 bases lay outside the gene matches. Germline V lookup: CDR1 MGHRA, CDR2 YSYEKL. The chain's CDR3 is CASSPQGTANYGYTF. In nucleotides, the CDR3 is TGCGCCAGCAGCCCCCAGGGGACAGCTAACTATGGCTACACCTTC.

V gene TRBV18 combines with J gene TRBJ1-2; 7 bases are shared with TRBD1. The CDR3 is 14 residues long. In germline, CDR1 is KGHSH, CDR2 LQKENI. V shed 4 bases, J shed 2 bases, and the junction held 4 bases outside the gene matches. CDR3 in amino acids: CASSRDSRNYGYTF. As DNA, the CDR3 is TGTGCCAGCTCACGGGACAGCAGAAACTATGGCTACACCTTC.

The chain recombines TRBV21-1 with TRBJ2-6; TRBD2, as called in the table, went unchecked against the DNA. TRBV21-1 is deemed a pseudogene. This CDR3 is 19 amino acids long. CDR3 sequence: CASSPRSGGVRSGANVLTF. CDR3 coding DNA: TGTGCCAGCAGCCCCCGAAGCGGGGGGGTGAGGTCTGGGGCCAACGTCCTGACTTTC.

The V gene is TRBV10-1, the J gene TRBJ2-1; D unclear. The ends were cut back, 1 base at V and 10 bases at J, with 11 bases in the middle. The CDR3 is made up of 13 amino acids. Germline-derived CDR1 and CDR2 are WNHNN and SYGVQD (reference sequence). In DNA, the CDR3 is TGCGCCAGCAGTGAGTTGATTAAGGGCGAGCAGTTCTTC. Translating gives CASSELIKGEQFF.

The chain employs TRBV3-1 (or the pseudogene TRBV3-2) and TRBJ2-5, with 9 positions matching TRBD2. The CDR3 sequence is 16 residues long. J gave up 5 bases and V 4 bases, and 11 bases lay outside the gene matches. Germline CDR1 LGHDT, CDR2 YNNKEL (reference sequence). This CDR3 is CASSPVSAGGRETQYF. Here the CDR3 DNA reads TGTGCCAGCAGCCCAGTGTCCGCGGGGGGGCGGGAGACCCAGTACTTC.

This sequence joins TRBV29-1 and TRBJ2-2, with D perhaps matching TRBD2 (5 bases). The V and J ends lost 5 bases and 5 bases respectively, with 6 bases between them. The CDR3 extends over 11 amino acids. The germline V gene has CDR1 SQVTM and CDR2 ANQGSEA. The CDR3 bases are TGCAGCGTTTGGGAGACCGGGGAGCTGTTTTTT. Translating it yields CSVWETGELFF.

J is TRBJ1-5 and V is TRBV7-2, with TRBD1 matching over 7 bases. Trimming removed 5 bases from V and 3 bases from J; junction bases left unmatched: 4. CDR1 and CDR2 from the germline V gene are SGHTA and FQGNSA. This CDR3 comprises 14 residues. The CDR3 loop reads CASSLGQVNQPQHF. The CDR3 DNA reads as TGTGCCAGCAGCCTCGGACAGGTCAATCAGCCCCAGCATTTT.

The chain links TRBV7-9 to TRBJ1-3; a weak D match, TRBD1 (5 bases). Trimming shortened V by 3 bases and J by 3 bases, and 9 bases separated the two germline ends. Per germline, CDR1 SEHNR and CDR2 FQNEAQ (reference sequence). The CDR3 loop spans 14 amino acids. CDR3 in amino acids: CASSFGTDGNTIYF. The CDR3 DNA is TGTGCCAGCAGCTTCGGGACGGATGGAAACACCATATATTTT.

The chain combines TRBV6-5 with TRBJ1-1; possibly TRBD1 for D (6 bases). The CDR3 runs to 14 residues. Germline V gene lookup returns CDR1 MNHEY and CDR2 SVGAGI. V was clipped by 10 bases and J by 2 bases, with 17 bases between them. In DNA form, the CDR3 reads TGTGCCACCAAGCTAGCGGGGGCAAACACTGAAGCTTTCTTT. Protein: CATKLAGANTEAFF.

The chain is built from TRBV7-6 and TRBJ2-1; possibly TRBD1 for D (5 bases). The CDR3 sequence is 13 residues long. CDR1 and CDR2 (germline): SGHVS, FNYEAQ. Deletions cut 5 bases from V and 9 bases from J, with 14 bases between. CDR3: CASSRETGIEQFF. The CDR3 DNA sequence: TGTGCCAGCAGCAGAGAAACAGGAATTGAGCAGTTCTTC. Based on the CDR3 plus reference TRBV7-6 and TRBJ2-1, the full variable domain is GAGVSQSPRYKVTKRGQDVALRCDPISGHVSLYWYRQALGQGPEFLTYFNYEAQQDKSGLPNDRFSAERPEGSISTLTIQRTEQRDSAMYRCASSRETGIEQFFGPGTRLTVL.

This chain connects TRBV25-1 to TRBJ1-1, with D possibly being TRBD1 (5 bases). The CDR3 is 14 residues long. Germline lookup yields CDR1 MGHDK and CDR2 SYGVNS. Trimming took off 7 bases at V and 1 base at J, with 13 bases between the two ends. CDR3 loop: CASISGRWNTEAFF. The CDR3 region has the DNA TGTGCCAGCATATCAGGGAGATGGAACACTGAAGCTTTCTTT.

The chain's CDR3 is CASSGTGGSTNEKLFF. As DNA, the CDR3 is TGTGCCAGCAGCGGGACAGGGGGTTCAACTAATGAAAAACTGTTTTTT. J is TRBJ1-4 and V is TRBV4-2, with 11 nucleotides matching TRBD1. The germline V gene encodes CDR1 LGHNA and CDR2 YNFKEQ. The CDR3 sequence is 16 residues long. Germline trimming cut 5 bases from V and 0 bases from J; bases unmatched to any gene: 2.

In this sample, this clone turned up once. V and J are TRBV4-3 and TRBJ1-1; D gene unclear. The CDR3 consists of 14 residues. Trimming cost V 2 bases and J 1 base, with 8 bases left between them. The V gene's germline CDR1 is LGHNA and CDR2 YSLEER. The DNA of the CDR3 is TGCGCCAGCAGCCAAACAAGGCGGAACACTGAAGCTTTCTTT. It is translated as CASSQTRRNTEAFF.

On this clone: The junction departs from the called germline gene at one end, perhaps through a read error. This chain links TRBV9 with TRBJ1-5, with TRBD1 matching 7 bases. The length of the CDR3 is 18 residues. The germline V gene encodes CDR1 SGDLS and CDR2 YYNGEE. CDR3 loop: CASTYITGVVYSDQPQHF. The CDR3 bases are TGTGCCAGCACCTACATAACAGGGGTCGTATATAGCGATCAGCCCCAGCATTTT.

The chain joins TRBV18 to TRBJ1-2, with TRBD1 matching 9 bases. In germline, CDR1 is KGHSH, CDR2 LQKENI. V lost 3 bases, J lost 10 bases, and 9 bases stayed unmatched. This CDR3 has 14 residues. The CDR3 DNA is TGTGCCAGCTCACCCTCCTGGGGGGACAGGGTCTACACCTTC. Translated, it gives CASSPSWGDRVYTF.

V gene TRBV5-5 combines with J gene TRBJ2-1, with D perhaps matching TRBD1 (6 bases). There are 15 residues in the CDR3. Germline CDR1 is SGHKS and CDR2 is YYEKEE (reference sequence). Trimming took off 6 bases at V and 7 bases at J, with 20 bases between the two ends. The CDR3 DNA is TGTGCCAGCATTCTGGGGGCCGAGGGTCTGAATGAGCAGTTCTTC. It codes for CASILGAEGLNEQFF.

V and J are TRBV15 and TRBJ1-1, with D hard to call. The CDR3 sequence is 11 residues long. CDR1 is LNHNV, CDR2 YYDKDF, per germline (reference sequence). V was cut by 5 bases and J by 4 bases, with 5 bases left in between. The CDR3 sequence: CATSDSTEAFF. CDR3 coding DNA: TGTGCCACCAGCGATAGCACTGAAGCTTTCTTT. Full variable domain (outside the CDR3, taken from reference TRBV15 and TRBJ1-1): DAMVIQNPRYQVTQFGKPVTLSCSQTLNHNVMYWYQQKSSQAPKLLFHYYDKDFNNEADTPDNFQSRRPNTSFCFLDIRSPGLGDTAMYLCATSDSTEAFFGQGTRLTVV.

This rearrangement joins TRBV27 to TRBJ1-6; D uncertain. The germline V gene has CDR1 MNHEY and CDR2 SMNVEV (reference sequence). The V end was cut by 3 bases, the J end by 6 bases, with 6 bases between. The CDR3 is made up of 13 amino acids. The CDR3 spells CASSFSINSPLHF. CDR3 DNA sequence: TGTGCCAGCAGTTTCTCGATTAATTCACCCCTCCACTTT.

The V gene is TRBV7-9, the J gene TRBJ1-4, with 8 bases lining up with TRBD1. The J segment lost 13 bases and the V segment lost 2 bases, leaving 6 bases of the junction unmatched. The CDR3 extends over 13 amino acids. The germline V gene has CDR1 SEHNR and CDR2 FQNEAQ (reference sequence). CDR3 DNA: TGTGCCAGCAGCTTAACAGGGGGAATAAGACTGTTTTTT. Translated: CASSLTGGIRLFF.

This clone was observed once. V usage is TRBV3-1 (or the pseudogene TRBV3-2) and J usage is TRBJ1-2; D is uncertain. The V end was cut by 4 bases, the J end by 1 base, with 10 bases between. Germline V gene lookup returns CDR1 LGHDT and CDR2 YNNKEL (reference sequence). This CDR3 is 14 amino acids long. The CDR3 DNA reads TGTGCCAGCAGCCCCGGGCTGGGTAACTATGGCTACACCTTC. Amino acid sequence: CASSPGLGNYGYTF.

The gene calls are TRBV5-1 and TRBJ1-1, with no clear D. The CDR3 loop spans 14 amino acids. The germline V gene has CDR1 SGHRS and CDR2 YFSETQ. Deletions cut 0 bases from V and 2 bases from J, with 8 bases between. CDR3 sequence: CASSLDSGNTEAFF. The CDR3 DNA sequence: TGCGCCAGCAGCTTGGACAGTGGTAACACTGAAGCTTTCTTT.

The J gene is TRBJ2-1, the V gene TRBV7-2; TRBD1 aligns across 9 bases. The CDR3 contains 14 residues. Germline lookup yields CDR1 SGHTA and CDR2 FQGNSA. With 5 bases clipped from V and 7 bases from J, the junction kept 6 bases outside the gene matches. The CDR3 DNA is TGTGCCAGCAGCCCGGGGACAGGGTGGAATGAGCAGTTCTTC. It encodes CASSPGTGWNEQFF.

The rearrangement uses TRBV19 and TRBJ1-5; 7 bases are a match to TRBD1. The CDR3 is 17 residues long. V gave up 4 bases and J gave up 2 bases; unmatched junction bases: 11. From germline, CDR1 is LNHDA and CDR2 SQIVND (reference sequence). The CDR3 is CASSTQSTGVGNQPQHF. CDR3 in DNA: TGTGCCAGTAGTACTCAAAGTACAGGGGTCGGCAATCAGCCCCAGCATTTT.

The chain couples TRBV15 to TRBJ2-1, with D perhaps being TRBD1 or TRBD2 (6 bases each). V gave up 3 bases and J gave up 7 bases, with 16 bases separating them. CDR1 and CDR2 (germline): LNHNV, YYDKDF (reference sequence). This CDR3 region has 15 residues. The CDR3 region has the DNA TGTGCCACCAGCAGCGAACAGGGTGGGGGGAATGAGCAGTTCTTC. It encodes CATSSEQGGGNEQFF.

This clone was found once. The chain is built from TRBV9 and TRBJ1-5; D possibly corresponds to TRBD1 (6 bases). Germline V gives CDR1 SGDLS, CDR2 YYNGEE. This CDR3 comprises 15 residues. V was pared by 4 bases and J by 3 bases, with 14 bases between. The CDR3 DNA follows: TGTGCCAGCAGCAACTCCGGGACACACAATCAGCCCCAGCATTTT. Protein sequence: CASSNSGTHNQPQHF.